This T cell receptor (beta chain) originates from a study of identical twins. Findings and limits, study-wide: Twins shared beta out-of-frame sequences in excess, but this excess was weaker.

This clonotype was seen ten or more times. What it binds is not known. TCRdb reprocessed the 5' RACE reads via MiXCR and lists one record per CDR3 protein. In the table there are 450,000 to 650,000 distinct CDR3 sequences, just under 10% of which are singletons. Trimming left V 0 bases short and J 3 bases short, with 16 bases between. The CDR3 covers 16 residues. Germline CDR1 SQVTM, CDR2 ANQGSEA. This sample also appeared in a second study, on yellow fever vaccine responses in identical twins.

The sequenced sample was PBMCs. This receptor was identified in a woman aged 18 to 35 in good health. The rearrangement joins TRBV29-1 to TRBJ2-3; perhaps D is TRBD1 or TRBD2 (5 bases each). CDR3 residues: CSVEDGGSEGTDTQYF. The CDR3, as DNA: TGCAGCGTTGAAGATGGCGGCAGCGAGGGGACAGATACGCAGTATTTT.